This note documents a single T cell receptor (beta chain) sequence. Its cognate antigen is unknown. CDR1 and CDR2 from the germline V gene are SGHAT and FQNNGV. This CDR3 spans 19 amino acids. J gave up 0 bases and V 1 base, and 11 bases lay outside the gene matches. With 60 Vbeta and 13 Jbeta primers, the PCR was carried out. Using immunoSEQ multiplex PCR, the repertoire was profiled, and TCRdb retains in-frame clones only, with some absent. The table records under 250,000 clones, 70% to 80% of them present only once. This entry is derived from a study of cytomegalovirus exposure and HLA in healthy donors. Unrecorded immune exposures were likely, despite nominal health at sampling. Study-level results: TCR association rates varied by HLA locus in a later analysis, with DRB1 highest and HLA-C lowest. Roughly even sequencing depth across donors was the assumption behind the presence/absence analyses. Whilst most TCR sequences proved rare, a subset of public TCRs occurred across many donors.

This receptor was taken from a male donor in good health and CMV-seronegative. This chain joins TRBV11-2 and TRBJ2-2; TRBD2 aligns across 7 bases. Sequencing was performed on PBMCs. CDR3 in DNA: TGTGCCAGCAGCTTAGGGAGGGCAGCGGGACTGGCGAACACCGGGGAGCTGTTTTTT. This translates into CASSLGRAAGLANTGELFF.